One and the same sample provided the 21 T cell receptor beta chains below, sequenced in a study of cytomegalovirus exposure and HLA in healthy donors. Primers included in the PCR were 60 Vbeta and 13 Jbeta primers. Repertoires were generated with immunoSEQ multiplex PCR, while TCRdb's copy carries only in-frame clones and drops some. The table includes about 98,000 clones, roughly 81% detected once. Sequencing was performed on PBMCs. Receptor source: a man aged 35 to 55 in good health and CMV-seronegative.

V usage is TRBV4-2 and J usage is TRBJ2-3; 8 nucleotides match TRBD2. V dropped 1 base and J dropped 0; count of bases not matched to a gene: 3. Per the germline V gene, CDR1 is LGHNA and CDR2 is YNFKEQ. The CDR3 covers 16 residues. In nucleotides, the CDR3 is TGTGCCAGCAGCCAAGTAAGCGGGGGTAGCACAGATACGCAGTATTTT. The encoded protein is CASSQVSGGSTDTQYF.

This chain links TRBV18 with TRBJ2-2; TRBD1 aligns across 10 bases. V lost 4 bases, J lost 1 base, and 3 bases stayed unmatched. Germline V CDR1 and CDR2: KGHSH, LQKENI. The CDR3 loop spans 16 amino acids. The CDR3 DNA follows: TGTGCCAGCTCACGACAGGGGGCAAAGAACACCGGGGAGCTGTTTTTT. It encodes CASSRQGAKNTGELFF.

V usage is TRBV27 and J usage is TRBJ2-3; 10 bases agree with TRBD2. Trimming took 0 bases from V and 2 from J; bases not matched to a gene: 8. The CDR3 is 18 residues long. The germline gives CDR1 MNHEY, CDR2 SMNVEV (reference sequence). CDR3 in DNA: TGTGCCAGCAGTTTATCCACCCTAGCGGGGGTAACCACAGATACGCAGTATTTT. Amino acid sequence: CASSLSTLAGVTTDTQYF.

This rearrangement joins TRBV11-1 to TRBJ2-7, with 9 nucleotides matching TRBD2. This CDR3 has 15 residues. Germline CDR1 is SGHAT and CDR2 is FQDESV (reference sequence). V lost 5 bases, J lost 7 bases, and 12 bases stayed unmatched. In DNA form, the CDR3 reads TGTGCCAGCAGCCCCCGGCGGGGGGGGACTGAAGAGCAGTACTTC. Translation: CASSPRRGGTEEQYF.

The V call is TRBV15, the J call TRBJ1-5; 8 positions agree with TRBD1. The CDR3 runs 13 residues. With V trimmed by 5 bases and J by 7 bases, 4 bases remained unmatched. In germline, CDR1 is LNHNV, CDR2 YYDKDF (reference sequence). The DNA for the CDR3 is TGTGCCACCAGCCCCTACAGGGGGCAGCCCCAGCATTTT. This gives the protein CATSPYRGQPQHF.

This chain uses TRBV2 with TRBJ2-1, with TRBD1 identical over 7 bases. Germline CDR1 is SNHLY and CDR2 is FYNNEI. V lost 8 bases and J lost 5; bases outside the gene matches: 6. The CDR3 consists of 13 residues. The CDR3 sequence: CASRRDSNNEQFF. The CDR3 coding sequence is TGTGCCAGCCGCCGGGACAGTAACAATGAGCAGTTCTTC. Looking up the rest from reference TRBV2 and TRBJ2-1 gives the full variable domain: EPEVTQTPSHQVTQMGQEVILRCVPISNHLYFYWYRQILGQKVEFLVSFYNNEISEKSEIFDDQFSVERPDGSNFTLKIRSTKLEDSAMYFCASRRDSNNEQFFGPGTRLTVL.

In its sample, this clone was seen a few times. The genes are TRBV14 and TRBJ2-7, with a possible D match to TRBD2 (5 bases). The CDR3 extends over 15 amino acids. V was trimmed by 0 bases and J by 3 bases, leaving 12 bases between them. Germline V gene sequence: CDR1 SGHDN, CDR2 FVKESK. CDR3 sequence reads: CASSQDPRRFYEQYF. The CDR3, as DNA: TGTGCCAGCAGCCAAGATCCTCGGAGGTTCTACGAGCAGTACTTC. Using reference TRBV14 and TRBJ2-7 for the parts outside the CDR3, the full variable domain is EAGVTQFPSHSVIEKGQTVTLRCDPISGHDNLYWYRRVMGKEIKFLLHFVKESKQDESGMPNNRFLAERTGGTYSTLKVQPAELEDSGVYFCASSQDPRRFYEQYFGPGTRLTVT.

The gene calls are TRBV15 and TRBJ1-2; D gene ambiguous. The CDR3 runs to 13 residues. CDR1 and CDR2 (germline): LNHNV, YYDKDF (reference sequence). V lost 5 bases and J lost 2, with 9 bases in between. This CDR3 is CATSLGQNYGYTF. Here the CDR3 DNA reads TGTGCCACCAGCTTGGGCCAAAACTATGGCTACACCTTC.

The chain uses TRBV5-1 and TRBJ2-1, with TRBD1 as a possible D gene (6 bases). This CDR3 has 13 amino acids. CDR1 is SGHRS and CDR2 is YFSETQ in the germline V gene. V was clipped by 1 base and J by 7 bases, with 9 bases between them. The CDR3 loop reads CASSLTGLNEQFF. Written as DNA, the CDR3 is TGCGCCAGCAGCTTGACAGGGTTGAATGAGCAGTTCTTC.

This clone has just one count. The CDR3, as DNA: TGTGCCAGCAGCAAAAAGGCAAGCAGGTACACTGAAGCTTTCTTT. Its protein is CASSKKASRYTEAFF. The genes are TRBV11-1 and TRBJ1-1; D unclear. This CDR3 has 15 amino acids. Germline CDR1 reads SGHAT; CDR2 reads FQDESV (reference sequence). The V end lost 5 bases, the J end lost 3 bases, and 16 bases lay between the germline ends.

This sequence joins TRBV18 and TRBJ1-1; D gene ambiguous. The CDR3 consists of 14 residues. Germline-derived CDR1 and CDR2 are KGHSH and LQKENI. V lost 7 bases and J 4 bases, leaving 16 bases between the germline ends. The CDR3 bases are TGTGCCAGCTGTTTGAATGGTGAGGGCACTGAAGCTTTCTTT. This encodes CASCLNGEGTEAFF.

This chain joins TRBV28 and TRBJ1-1; D is possibly TRBD1 (6 bases). Per the germline V gene, CDR1 is MDHEN and CDR2 is SYDVKM. The V and J ends lost 4 bases and 2 bases respectively, with 17 bases between them. The CDR3 contains 16 residues. This CDR3 reads CASSSPWTAQNTEAFF. The DNA for the CDR3 is TGTGCCAGCAGTTCGCCCTGGACAGCACAAAACACTGAAGCTTTCTTT.

The rearrangement uses TRBV7-9 and TRBJ2-2, with D maybe TRBD2 (6 bases). The germline V gene encodes CDR1 SEHNR and CDR2 FQNEAQ (reference sequence). The CDR3 extends over 15 amino acids. V lost 6 bases and J 4 bases, leaving 15 bases between the germline ends. CDR3 protein: CASSSGRSSTGELFF. Here the CDR3 DNA reads TGTGCCAGCAGTTCCGGGAGAAGTTCCACCGGGGAGCTGTTTTTT.

This chain links TRBV7-9 with TRBJ1-1; unclear D gene. CDR3 length equals 13 residues. The V end was cut by 1 base, the J end by 5 bases, with 8 bases between. CDR1 and CDR2 (germline): SEHNR, FQNEAQ (reference sequence). CDR3 bases: TGTGCCAGCAGCTTAGATGGAGGGACTGAAGCTTTCTTT. Its translation is CASSLDGGTEAFF.

The chain is built from TRBV7-3 and TRBJ2-5, with 10 bases fitting TRBD2. With V trimmed by 8 bases and J by 0 bases, 9 bases remained unmatched. The CDR3 totals 16 residues. Germline CDR1 is SGHTA and CDR2 is FQGTGA. The DNA of the CDR3 is TGTGCCAGCGTGCCTAGCGGGGGAACGTACCAAGAGACCCAGTACTTC. Residues: CASVPSGGTYQETQYF.

In its sample, this clone was seen once. The V call is TRBV7-8, the J call TRBJ2-2; perhaps TRBD2 as D (7 bases). The CDR3 loop spans 17 amino acids. Trimming stripped 1 base from V and 0 bases from J, with 12 bases between. Germline values: CDR1 SGHVS, CDR2 FQNEAQ. The CDR3 loop reads CASSLDSGGANTGELFF. The CDR3 DNA reads as TGTGCCAGCAGCTTAGATTCGGGGGGCGCGAACACCGGGGAGCTGTTTTTT.

This clone was seen once. The V gene is TRBV9, the J gene TRBJ1-1; D may be TRBD1 (6 bases). Germline-derived CDR1 and CDR2 are SGDLS and YYNGEE. The CDR3 spans 16 residues. With 4 bases removed from V and 0 bases from J, the gap between germline ends came to 16 bases. The CDR3 nucleotides read TGTGCCAGCAGCCTCCAAGGGGGAAACATGAACACTGAAGCTTTCTTT. Translation: CASSLQGGNMNTEAFF.

CDR3 in amino acids: CAWTPGQGYLQYF. CDR3 coding DNA: TGTGCCTGGACCCCGGGACAGGGGTATTTGCAGTACTTC. The rearrangement uses TRBV30 and TRBJ2-7, with 10 bases identical to TRBD1. Germline V gene data show CDR1 as GTSNPN and CDR2 as SVGIG (reference sequence). J gave up 9 bases and V 4 bases, and 9 bases lay outside the gene matches. CDR3 length: 13 amino acids.

This clone was picked up one time. The chain has TRBV5-1 and TRBJ1-3; D is unresolved. Trimming removed 0 bases at V and 0 bases at J, with 10 bases between. Germline CDR1 reads SGHRS; CDR2 reads YFSETQ. The CDR3 is 16 amino acids. The CDR3 here is CASSLGGSRSGNTIYF. As DNA, the CDR3 is TGCGCCAGCAGCTTGGGCGGGAGCCGCTCTGGAAACACCATATATTTT.

Note on this clone: The sample contains more than one DNA sequence encoding this CDR3. This sequence joins TRBV10-3 and TRBJ2-2, with a tentative D call TRBD1 (5 bases). The CDR3 runs to 13 residues. Trimming removed 3 bases at V and 6 bases at J, with 8 bases between. Germline assignment: CDR1 ENHRY and CDR2 SYGVKD. The CDR3 nucleotides are TGTGCCATCAGTGATGGACAACCCGGGGAGCTGTTTTTT. Its translation: CAISDGQPGELFF.

The V and J genes are TRBV7-2 and TRBJ1-5; 10 bases agree with TRBD1. With 2 bases clipped from V and 6 bases from J, the junction kept 7 bases outside the gene matches. Germline values: CDR1 SGHTA, CDR2 FQGNSA. This CDR3 is 16 amino acids long. CDR3 loop: CASSLMGQGNGQPQHF. For the CDR3, the DNA is TGTGCCAGCAGCTTAATGGGACAGGGGAATGGTCAGCCCCAGCATTTT.